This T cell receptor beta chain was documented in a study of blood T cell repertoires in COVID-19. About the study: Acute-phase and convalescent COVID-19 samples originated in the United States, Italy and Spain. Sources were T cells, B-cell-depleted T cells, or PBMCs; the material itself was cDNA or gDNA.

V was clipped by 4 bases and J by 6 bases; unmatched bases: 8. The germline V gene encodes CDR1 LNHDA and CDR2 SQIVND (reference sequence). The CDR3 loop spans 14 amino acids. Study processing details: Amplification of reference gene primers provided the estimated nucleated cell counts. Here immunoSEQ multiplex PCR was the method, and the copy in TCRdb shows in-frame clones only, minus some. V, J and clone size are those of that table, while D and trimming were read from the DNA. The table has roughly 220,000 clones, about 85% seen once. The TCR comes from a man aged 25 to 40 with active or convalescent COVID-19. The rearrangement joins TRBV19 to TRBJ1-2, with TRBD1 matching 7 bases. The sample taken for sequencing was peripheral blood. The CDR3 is CASSRYRGENGYTF. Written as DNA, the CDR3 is TGTGCCAGTAGTAGATACAGGGGAGAGAATGGCTACACCTTC.